This T cell receptor beta chain was profiled in a study of CD8 T cells in Susac syndrome. Whole-study context: Patients with Susac syndrome were therapy-naive, taking corticosteroids, with some also receiving intravenous immunoglobulin, or taking intravenous immunoglobulin alone at the time their blood was drawn.

Random hexamers were used to reverse transcribe an amount of roughly 0.5 to 1 ug RNA. An immunoSEQ multiplex PCR generated amplified TCR beta CDR3 products spanning 54 Vbeta and 13 Jbeta. TCRdb independently ran MiXCR on the immunoSEQ multiplex PCR reads; one entry per CDR3 protein. Among 100,000 to 150,000 distinct CDR3 sequences listed, over 85% were seen once. Sequencing targeted TCR beta in blood CD8+ and CD4+ T cells. The sample holds one count of this clonotype. Germline V lookup: CDR1 LGHDT, CDR2 YNNKEL (reference sequence). Trimming removed 0 bases from V and 10 bases from J; junction bases left unmatched: 8. The CDR3 is made up of 15 amino acids.

This TCR was sampled from a human donor with Susac syndrome. The sequenced sample consisted of CD8+ T cells from PBMCs. The chain is built from TRBV3-1 and TRBJ2-1; 8 nucleotides match TRBD2. Here the CDR3 reads CASSQDGGAAREQFF. The CDR3 DNA sequence: TGTGCCAGCAGCCAAGACGGGGGGGCGGCTCGAGAGCAGTTCTTC.